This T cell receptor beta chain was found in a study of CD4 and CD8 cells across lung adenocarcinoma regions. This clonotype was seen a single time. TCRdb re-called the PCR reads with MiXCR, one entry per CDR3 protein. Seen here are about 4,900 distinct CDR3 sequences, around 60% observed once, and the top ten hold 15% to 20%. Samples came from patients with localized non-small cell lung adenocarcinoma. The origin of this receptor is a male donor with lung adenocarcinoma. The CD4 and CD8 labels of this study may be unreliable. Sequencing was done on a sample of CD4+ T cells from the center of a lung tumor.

The CDR3 nucleotides read TGTGCCAGCAGCTACCCTATTCCCTCGTATTCGGTTAACACAGATACGCAGTATTTT. Encoded protein: CASSYPIPSYSVNTDTQYF. The genes are TRBV6-5 and TRBJ2-3; D gene unclear. The CDR3 extends over 19 amino acids. The V gene's germline CDR1 is MNHEY and CDR2 SVGAGI. The V end was cut by 6 bases, the J end by 2 bases, with 27 bases between.